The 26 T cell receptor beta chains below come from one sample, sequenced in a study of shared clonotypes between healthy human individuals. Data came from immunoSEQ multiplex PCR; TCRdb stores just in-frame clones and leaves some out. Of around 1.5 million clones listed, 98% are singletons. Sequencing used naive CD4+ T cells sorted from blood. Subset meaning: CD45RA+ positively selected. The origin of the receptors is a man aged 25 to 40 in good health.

CDR3 in DNA: TGTGCCAGCAGTGAAGAAAGCCAGAGCACAGATACGCAGTATTTT. The encoded protein is CASSEESQSTDTQYF. The chain combines TRBV2 with TRBJ2-3; D remains unclear. CDR3 length: 15 amino acids. CDR1 and CDR2 from the germline V gene are SNHLY and FYNNEI. V lost 1 base and J 0 bases, leaving 8 bases between the germline ends. The full variable domain, with the rest looked up from reference TRBV2 and TRBJ2-3, is EPEVTQTPSHQVTQMGQEVILRCVPISNHLYFYWYRQILGQKVEFLVSFYNNEISEKSEIFDDQFSVERPDGSNFTLKIRSTKLEDSAMYFCASSEESQSTDTQYFGPGTRLTVL.

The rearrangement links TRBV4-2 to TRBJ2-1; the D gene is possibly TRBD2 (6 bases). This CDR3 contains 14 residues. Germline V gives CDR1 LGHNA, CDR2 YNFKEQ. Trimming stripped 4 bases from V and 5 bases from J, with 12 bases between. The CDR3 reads CASSRSGGNNEQFF. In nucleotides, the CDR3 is TGTGCCAGCAGCCGCAGTGGGGGGAACAATGAGCAGTTCTTC.

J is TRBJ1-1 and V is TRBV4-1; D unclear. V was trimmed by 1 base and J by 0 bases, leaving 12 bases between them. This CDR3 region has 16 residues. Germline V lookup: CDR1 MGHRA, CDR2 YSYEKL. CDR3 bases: TGCGCCAGCAGCCAAGTGAGAAACCCAATGAACACTGAAGCTTTCTTT. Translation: CASSQVRNPMNTEAFF.

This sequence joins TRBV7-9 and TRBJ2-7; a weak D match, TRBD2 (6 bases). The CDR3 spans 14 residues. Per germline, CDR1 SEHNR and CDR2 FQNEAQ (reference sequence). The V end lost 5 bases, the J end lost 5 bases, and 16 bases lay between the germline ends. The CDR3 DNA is TGTGCCAGCAGCCCAGCGGGCCGCACCCACGAGCAGTACTTC. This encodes CASSPAGRTHEQYF.

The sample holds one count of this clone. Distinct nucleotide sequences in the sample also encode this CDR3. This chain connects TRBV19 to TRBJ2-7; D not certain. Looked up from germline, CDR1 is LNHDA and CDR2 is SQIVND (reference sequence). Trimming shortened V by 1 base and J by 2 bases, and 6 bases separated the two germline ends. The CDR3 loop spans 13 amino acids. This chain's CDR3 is CASSIADTYEQYF. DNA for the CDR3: TGTGCCAGTAGTATAGCTGATACCTACGAGCAGTACTTC.

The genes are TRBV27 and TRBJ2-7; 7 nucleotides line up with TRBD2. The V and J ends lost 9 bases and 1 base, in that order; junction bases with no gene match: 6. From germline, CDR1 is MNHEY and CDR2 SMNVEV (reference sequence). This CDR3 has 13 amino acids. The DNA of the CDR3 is TGTGCCAGTTGGAGAGCGGGGTCCTACGAGCAGTACTTC. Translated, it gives CASWRAGSYEQYF.

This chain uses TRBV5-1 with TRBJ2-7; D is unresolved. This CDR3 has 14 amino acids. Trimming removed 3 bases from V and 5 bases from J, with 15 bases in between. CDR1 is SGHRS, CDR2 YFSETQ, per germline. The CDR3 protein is CASSYLKSGNEQYF. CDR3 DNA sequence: TGCGCCAGCAGCTACCTAAAGTCCGGAAACGAGCAGTACTTC.

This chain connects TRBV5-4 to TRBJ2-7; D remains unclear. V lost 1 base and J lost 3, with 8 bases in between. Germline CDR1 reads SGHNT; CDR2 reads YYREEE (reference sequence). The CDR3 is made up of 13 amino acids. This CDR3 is CASSLSSNYEQYF. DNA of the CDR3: TGTGCCAGCAGCTTGTCGTCAAACTACGAGCAGTACTTC.

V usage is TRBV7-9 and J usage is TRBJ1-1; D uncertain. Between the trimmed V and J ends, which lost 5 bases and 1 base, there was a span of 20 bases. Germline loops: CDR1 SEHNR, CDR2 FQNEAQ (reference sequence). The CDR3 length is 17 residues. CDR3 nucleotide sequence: TGTGCCAGCAGCCCACTTAGTCAGGATCGAGGGAACACTGAAGCTTTCTTT. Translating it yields CASSPLSQDRGNTEAFF.

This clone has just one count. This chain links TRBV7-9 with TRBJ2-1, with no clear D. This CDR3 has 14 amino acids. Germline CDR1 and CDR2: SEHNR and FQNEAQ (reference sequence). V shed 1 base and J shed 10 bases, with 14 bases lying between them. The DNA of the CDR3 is TGTGCCAGCAGCTTAGGCGGCCCCACCCCCGAGCAGTTCTTC. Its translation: CASSLGGPTPEQFF. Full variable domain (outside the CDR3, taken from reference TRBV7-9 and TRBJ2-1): DTGVSQNPRHKITKRGQNVTFRCDPISEHNRLYWYRQTLGQGPEFLTYFQNEAQLEKSRLLSDRFSAERPKGSFSTLEIQRTEQGDSAMYLCASSLGGPTPEQFFGPGTRLTVL.

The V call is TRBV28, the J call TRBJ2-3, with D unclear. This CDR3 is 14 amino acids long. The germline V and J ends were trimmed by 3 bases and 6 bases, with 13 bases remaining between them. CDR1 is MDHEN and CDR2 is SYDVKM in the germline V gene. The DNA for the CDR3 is TGTGCCAGCAGTTTCCTAAGTCTGAGGGATACGCAGTATTTT. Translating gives CASSFLSLRDTQYF. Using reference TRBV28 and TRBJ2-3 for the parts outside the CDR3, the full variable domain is DVKVTQSSRYLVKRTGEKVFLECVQDMDHENMFWYRQDPGLGLRLIYFSYDVKMKEKGDIPEGYSVSREKKERFSLILESASTNQTSMYLCASSFLSLRDTQYFGPGTRLTVL.

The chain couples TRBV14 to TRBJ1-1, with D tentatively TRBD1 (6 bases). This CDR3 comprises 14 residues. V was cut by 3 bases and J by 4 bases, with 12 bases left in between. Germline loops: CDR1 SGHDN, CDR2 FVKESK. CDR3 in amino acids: CASSHRGWGTEAFF. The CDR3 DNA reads TGTGCCAGCAGCCACAGGGGCTGGGGCACTGAAGCTTTCTTT.

Here the CDR3 reads CASSFREPLYEQYF. As DNA, the CDR3 is TGTGCCAGCAGCTTCAGGGAGCCCCTCTACGAGCAGTACTTC. This chain connects TRBV7-2 to TRBJ2-7; possibly TRBD1 or TRBD2 for D (5 bases each). The length of the CDR3 is 14 residues. Germline V gives CDR1 SGHTA, CDR2 FQGNSA. Trimming took 3 bases from V and 3 from J, leaving 12 bases between them.

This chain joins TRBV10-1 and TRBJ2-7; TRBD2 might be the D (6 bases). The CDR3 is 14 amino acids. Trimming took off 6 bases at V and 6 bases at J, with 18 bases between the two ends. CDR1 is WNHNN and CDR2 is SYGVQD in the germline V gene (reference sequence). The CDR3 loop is CASSHLAGLGEQYF. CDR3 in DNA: TGCGCCAGCAGCCACTTGGCGGGACTGGGCGAGCAGTACTTC.

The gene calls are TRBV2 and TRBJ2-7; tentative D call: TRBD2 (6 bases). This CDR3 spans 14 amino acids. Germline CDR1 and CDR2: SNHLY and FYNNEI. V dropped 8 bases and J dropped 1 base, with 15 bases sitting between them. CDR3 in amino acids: CASWTPGTSYEQYF. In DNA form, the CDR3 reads TGTGCCAGCTGGACGCCGGGGACTTCCTACGAGCAGTACTTC.

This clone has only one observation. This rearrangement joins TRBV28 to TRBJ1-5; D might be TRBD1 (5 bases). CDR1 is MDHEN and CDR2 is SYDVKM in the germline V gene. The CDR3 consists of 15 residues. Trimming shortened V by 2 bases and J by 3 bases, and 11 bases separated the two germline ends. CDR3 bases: TGTGCCAGCAGTTTAACGGGCAGGGTCAATCAGCCCCAGCATTTT. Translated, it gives CASSLTGRVNQPQHF.

The CDR3 sequence is CASSPRGAGGEETQYF. The DNA for the CDR3 is TGTGCCAGCAGCCCGCGGGGAGCGGGAGGGGAGGAGACCCAGTACTTC. J is TRBJ2-5 and V is TRBV7-6; TRBD2 agrees at 10 bases. CDR1 and CDR2 (germline): SGHVS, FNYEAQ. V was pared by 5 bases and J by 5 bases, with 11 bases of the junction left unmatched. This CDR3 spans 16 amino acids.

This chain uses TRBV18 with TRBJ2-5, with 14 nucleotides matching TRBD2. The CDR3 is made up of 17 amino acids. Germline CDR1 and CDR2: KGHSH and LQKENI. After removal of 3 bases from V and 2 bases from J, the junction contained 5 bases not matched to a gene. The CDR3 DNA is TGTGCCAGCTCACCGGGGACTAGCGGGAGACGTCAAGAGACCCAGTACTTC. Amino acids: CASSPGTSGRRQETQYF.

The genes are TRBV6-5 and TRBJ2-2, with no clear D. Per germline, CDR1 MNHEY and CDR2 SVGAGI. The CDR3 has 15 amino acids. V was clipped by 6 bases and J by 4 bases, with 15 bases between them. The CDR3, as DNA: TGTGCCAGCAGGTCCCAGGTTGGCGGCACCGGGGAGCTGTTTTTT. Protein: CASRSQVGGTGELFF.

The CDR3 is CASSIGSGRTKPQHF. The CDR3 DNA is TGTGCCAGTAGTATTGGGTCAGGGCGAACCAAGCCCCAGCATTTT. The chain is built from TRBV19 and TRBJ1-5; tentatively, D is TRBD1 (5 bases). Trimming took off 3 bases at V and 8 bases at J, with 17 bases between the two ends. The CDR3 loop spans 15 amino acids. Germline assignment: CDR1 LNHDA and CDR2 SQIVND (reference sequence).

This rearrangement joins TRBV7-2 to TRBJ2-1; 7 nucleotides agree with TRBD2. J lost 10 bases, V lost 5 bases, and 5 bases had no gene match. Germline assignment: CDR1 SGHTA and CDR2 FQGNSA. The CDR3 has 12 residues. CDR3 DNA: TGTGCCAGCAGCGAGACTAGCAGGGAGCAGTTCTTC. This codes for CASSETSREQFF.

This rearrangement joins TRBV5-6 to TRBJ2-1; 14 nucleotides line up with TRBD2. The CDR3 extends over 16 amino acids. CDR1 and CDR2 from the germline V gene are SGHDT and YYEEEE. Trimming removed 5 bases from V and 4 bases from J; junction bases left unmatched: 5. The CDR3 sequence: CASSGLAGGGYNEQFF. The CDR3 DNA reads TGTGCCAGCAGTGGACTAGCGGGAGGAGGGTACAATGAGCAGTTCTTC. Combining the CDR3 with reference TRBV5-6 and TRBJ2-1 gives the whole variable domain DAGVTQSPTHLIKTRGQQVTLRCSPKSGHDTVSWYQQALGQGPQFIFQYYEEEERQRGNFPDRFSGHQFPNYSSELNVNALLLGDSALYLCASSGLAGGGYNEQFFGPGTRLTVL.

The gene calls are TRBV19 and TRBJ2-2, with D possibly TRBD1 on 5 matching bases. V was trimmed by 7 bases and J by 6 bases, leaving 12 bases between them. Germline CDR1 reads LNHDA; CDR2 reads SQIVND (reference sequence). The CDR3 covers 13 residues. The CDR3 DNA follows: TGTGCCAGTACGATCAGGGAATCCGGGGAGCTGTTTTTT. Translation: CASTIRESGELFF.

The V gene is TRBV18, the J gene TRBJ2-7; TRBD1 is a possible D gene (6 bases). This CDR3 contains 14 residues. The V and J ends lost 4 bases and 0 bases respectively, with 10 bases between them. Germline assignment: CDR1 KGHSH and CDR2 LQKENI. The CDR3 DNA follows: TGTGCCAGCTCACTCGTGGACAGCTCCTACGAGCAGTACTTC. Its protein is CASSLVDSSYEQYF.

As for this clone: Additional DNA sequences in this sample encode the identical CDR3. CDR3 coding DNA: TGTGCCAGCAGCTTAGACGCCTACGAGCAGTACTTC. This sequence encodes CASSLDAYEQYF. V gene TRBV11-2 combines with J gene TRBJ2-7; D remains unclear. Germline CDR1 SGHAT, CDR2 FQNNGV. Trimming cost V 0 bases and J 2 bases, with 2 bases left between them. The CDR3 has 12 residues.

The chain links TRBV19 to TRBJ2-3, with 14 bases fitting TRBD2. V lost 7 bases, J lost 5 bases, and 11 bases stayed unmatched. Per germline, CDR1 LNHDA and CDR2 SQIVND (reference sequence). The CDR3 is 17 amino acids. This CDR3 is CASTLLPGLAGVDTQYF. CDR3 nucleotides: TGTGCCAGTACATTATTACCGGGACTAGCGGGAGTAGATACGCAGTATTTT. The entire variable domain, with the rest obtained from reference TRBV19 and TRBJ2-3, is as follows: DGGITQSPKYLFRKEGQNVTLSCEQNLNHDAMYWYRQDPGQGLRLIYYSQIVNDFQKGDIAEGYSVSREKKESFPLTVTSAQKNPTAFYLCASTLLPGLAGVDTQYFGPGTRLTVL.